The 9 T cell receptor beta chains below were found in one sample sequenced in a study of CD8+ T cells in alopecia areata. Once RNA had been extracted, it was reverse transcribed into cDNA to act as the sequencing template. Repertoires were generated with immunoSEQ multiplex PCR, while TCRdb's copy carries only in-frame clones and drops some. The profile covers a few hundred thousand clones, with under 40% appearing a single time and roughly 0.45% taken by the ten largest. The treatment: oral pan-JAK inhibitor, 5-10 mg twice daily. This specimen was CD4+ T cells sorted from blood, taken around week 30, from a patient treated with tofacitinib. These receptors originate from a human donor with alopecia areata.

V and J are TRBV7-3 and TRBJ1-2; D is possibly TRBD1 (5 bases). Per germline, CDR1 SGHTA and CDR2 FQGTGA. This CDR3 is built from 14 residues. Trimming took off 7 bases at V and 3 bases at J, with 15 bases between the two ends. This CDR3 is CASTSRVGDYGYTF. CDR3 DNA sequence: TGTGCCAGCACCTCGAGGGTAGGGGACTATGGCTACACCTTC.

CDR3 sequence reads: CASSLYHGRVNSPLHF. CDR3 DNA sequence: TGTGCCAGCAGCTTGTATCATGGCAGAGTTAATTCACCCCTCCACTTT. The chain joins TRBV5-6 to TRBJ1-6, with no clear D. V lost 1 base to trimming and J lost 6 bases, with 14 bases between them. Germline lookup yields CDR1 SGHDT and CDR2 YYEEEE. The CDR3 extends over 16 amino acids. The variable domain in full, with the rest retrieved from reference TRBV5-6 and TRBJ1-6, is DAGVTQSPTHLIKTRGQQVTLRCSPKSGHDTVSWYQQALGQGPQFIFQYYEEEERQRGNFPDRFSGHQFPNYSSELNVNALLLGDSALYLCASSLYHGRVNSPLHFGNGTRLTVT.

Comment on this clone: The sample has other DNA sequences that encode this CDR3 too. V and J are TRBV20-1 and TRBJ2-5; D unclear. Germline values: CDR1 DFQATT, CDR2 SNEGSKA (reference sequence). Trimming removed 2 bases from V and 1 base from J, with 2 bases in between. This CDR3 spans 11 amino acids. CDR3 DNA sequence: TGCAGTGCTAGACTCCAAGAGACCCAGTACTTC. Protein product: CSARLQETQYF.

This clone was counted a few times. The chain combines TRBV5-1 with TRBJ1-1, with 7 bases identical to TRBD1. CDR1 is SGHRS and CDR2 is YFSETQ in the germline V gene. Unmatched junction bases numbered 9, after V lost 5 bases and J lost 5 bases. This CDR3 has 14 amino acids. As DNA, the CDR3 is TGCGCCAGCAGGCAGGGGGGCGCGGAGACTGAAGCTTTCTTT. Translation gives CASRQGGAETEAFF.

The chain uses TRBV11-2 and TRBJ1-4, with D perhaps TRBD1 (5 bases). The CDR3 has 15 residues. CDR1 and CDR2 (germline): SGHAT, FQNNGV. Trimming stripped 1 base from V and 7 bases from J, with 13 bases between. The CDR3 DNA reads TGTGCCAGCAGCTTAGGTGGGACCAGCGGTGAAAAACTGTTTTTT. The encoded protein is CASSLGGTSGEKLFF.

This clone was seen a few times. The gene calls are TRBV29-1 and TRBJ1-5, with D perhaps TRBD1 (5 bases). V lost 6 bases to trimming and J lost 3 bases, with 12 bases between them. The V gene's germline CDR1 is SQVTM and CDR2 ANQGSEA. The CDR3 is 13 residues long. The CDR3 spells CSVTDRVNQPQHF. The CDR3 DNA follows: TGCAGCGTGACAGACAGAGTCAATCAGCCCCAGCATTTT.

V gene TRBV7-8 combines with J gene TRBJ1-6; TRBD1 agrees at 9 bases. The CDR3 runs to 17 residues. Germline-derived CDR1 and CDR2 are SGHVS and FQNEAQ. Unmatched junction bases numbered 10, after V lost 5 bases and J lost 5 bases. This chain's CDR3 is CASSPDRGAFHNSPLHF. DNA for the CDR3: TGTGCCAGCAGCCCGGACAGGGGCGCTTTCCATAATTCACCCCTCCACTTT.

Here the CDR3 DNA reads TGCAGCGTACCGGGACAGGGTTACACAGATACGCAGTATTTT. This gives the protein CSVPGQGYTDTQYF. The rearrangement joins TRBV29-1 to TRBJ2-3; 9 bases agree with TRBD1. V lost 6 bases to trimming and J lost 2 bases; unmatched junction nucleotides: 6. CDR1 is SQVTM, CDR2 ANQGSEA, per germline. CDR3 length equals 14 residues.

The J gene is TRBJ2-3, the V gene TRBV11-2, with TRBD1 as a possible D gene (5 bases). The CDR3 sequence is 15 residues long. V gave up 8 bases and J gave up 3 bases, with 18 bases separating them. Per germline, CDR1 SGHAT and CDR2 FQNNGV. CDR3 coding DNA: TGTGCCAGCTCGTCGTTAGGGGTTTTGACAGATACGCAGTATTTT. Translated, it gives CASSSLGVLTDTQYF.